A selection of T cell receptor beta chains follows, all from one sample in a study of blood T cell repertoires in COVID-19. Assay used: immunoSEQ multiplex PCR; TCRdb lists only in-frame clones, some missing. The sample lists hundreds of thousands of clones; about 82% were seen once. The material sequenced was peripheral blood. The receptors derive from a man aged 45-65 years with COVID-19, enrolled during active disease. Both conserved end residues are part of each CDR3. Part of the rows lack a size; the others show once, few, many or a class for expanded clones.

v_call	clone_size	j_call	cdr3_aa
TRBV5-1	-	TRBJ2-2	CASSARGTGELFF
TRBV5-1	-	TRBJ2-7	CASSQPGHSDYEQYF
TRBV25-1	-	TRBJ1-6	CASSESVSYNSPLHF
TRBV6-1	-	TRBJ1-2	CASSEALTGSGYTF
TRBV29-1	-	TRBJ2-7	CSAGTGSYEQYF
TRBV4-1	-	TRBJ2-7	CASSLQSGGGAYEQYF
TRBV6-5	once	TRBJ1-1	CASSQRGGMNTEAFF
TRBV10-1	few	TRBJ2-1	CASSELITGTVKNEQFF
TRBV9	-	TRBJ2-1	CASSVVAGGYNEQFF
TRBV3-1/TRBV3-2	-	TRBJ1-4	CASSPDRSHEKLFF
TRBV29-1	-	TRBJ1-1	CSVRDRAVTEAFF
TRBV19	few	TRBJ1-1	CASVSWPTEAFF
TRBV30	-	TRBJ2-7	CAWSVLRTAYEQYF
TRBV5-8	-	TRBJ1-1	CASSLTWGPRGTEAFF
TRBV6-5	-	TRBJ2-3	CASSLSTSTDTQYF
TRBV15	-	TRBJ1-6	CATSSGGGSYNSPLHF
TRBV29-1	-	TRBJ2-7	CSVSTGGSSYEQYF
TRBV2	-	TRBJ1-1	CASTTSGTEAFF
TRBV4-1	once	TRBJ2-3	CASSQEPGLAGVTDTQYF
TRBV19	once	TRBJ1-1	CASSILGQGQRHTEAFF
TRBV27	-	TRBJ1-5	CASSWDRGGQPQHF
TRBV6-2/TRBV6-3	-	TRBJ2-5	CASSLWTSGGTETQYF
TRBV11-1	-	TRBJ2-3	CASSLGTAIKGDTQYF
TRBV4-1	-	TRBJ2-5	CASSQQAGGETQYF
TRBV15	-	TRBJ2-5	CATSRGQQETQYF
TRBV21-1	-	TRBJ1-2	CASSNLGFGGDGYTF
TRBV5-1	-	TRBJ1-1	CASSLTDRGRDTEAFF
TRBV7-2	-	TRBJ1-3	CASSLGSGFGNTIYF
TRBV5-1	-	TRBJ1-2	CASSSHSRVPINGPNYGYTF